Listed below are T cell receptor beta chains from one sample, sequenced in a study of shared clonotypes between healthy human individuals. Produced via immunoSEQ multiplex PCR; TCRdb's table is partial and in-frame only. The table includes 2,500,000 or so clones, roughly 90% detected once. The specimen was naive CD4+ T cells from PBMCs. The receptors were sampled from a man aged 18 to 30 in good health. Some clones in this sample may be carry-over from other donors' samples. CDR3s include the opening cysteine and the closing phenylalanine or tryptophan. The D gene is left open where the match is weak. Rows give clone size only sometimes, using once, few, many, or a class for an expanded clone.

J gene | clone size | D gene | V gene | CDR3 protein | CDR3 DNA
TRBJ2-5 | - | TRBD2 | TRBV28 | CASRAGQETQYF | TGTGCCAGCAGAGCGGGACAAGAGACCCAGTACTTC
TRBJ1-2 | - | TRBD1 | TRBV5-8 | CASSFSGTGTNYGYTF | TGTGCCAGCAGCTTTTCCGGGACAGGGACCAACTATGGCTACACCTTC
TRBJ2-4 | - | - | TRBV19 | CASTPGGGLAKNIQYF | TGTGCCAGTACCCCAGGAGGGGGATTAGCCAAAAACATTCAGTACTTC
TRBJ2-2 | - | TRBD1 | TRBV29-1 | CSAGDRVVTGELFF | TGCAGTGCCGGGGACAGGGTCGTCACCGGGGAGCTGTTTTTT
TRBJ1-1 | once | - | TRBV5-1 | CASSPGGNTEAFF | TGCGCCAGCAGCCCGGGGGGGAACACTGAAGCTTTCTTT
TRBJ2-4 | - | - | TRBV10-3 | CASKQEWGSKNIQYF | TGTGCCAGCAAACAGGAATGGGGTAGCAAAAACATTCAGTACTTC
TRBJ2-7 | - | TRBD2 | TRBV11-2 | CASSSGLAGVHEQYF | TGTGCCAGCAGCTCCGGACTAGCGGGAGTCCACGAGCAGTACTTC
TRBJ2-7 | - | - | TRBV11-2 | CASSPIANYEQYF | TGTGCCAGCAGCCCAATTGCGAACTACGAGCAGTACTTC
TRBJ2-6 | few | - | TRBV28 | CASSFEHSGANVLTF | TGTGCCAGCAGTTTCGAACACTCTGGGGCCAACGTCCTGACTTTC
TRBJ2-3 | - | - | TRBV2 | CASSEAPRGADTQYF | TGTGCCAGCAGTGAAGCGCCTAGGGGTGCAGATACGCAGTATTTT
TRBJ2-5 | - | TRBD2 | TRBV6-1 | CATDGLAGETQYF | TGTGCCACCGATGGACTAGCGGGGGAGACCCAGTACTTC
TRBJ1-5 | - | TRBD1 | TRBV6-5 | CASGQGVNQPQHF | TGTGCCAGCGGACAGGGGGTCAATCAGCCCCAGCATTTT
TRBJ2-7 | - | - | TRBV18 | CASSPQTESYEQYF | TGTGCCAGCTCACCGCAGACAGAGAGTTACGAGCAGTACTTC
TRBJ2-5 | - | TRBD1 | TRBV11-1 | CASSKETGRPETQYF | TGTGCCAGCAGCAAAGAGACAGGGCGTCCGGAGACCCAGTACTTC
TRBJ1-4 | - | - | TRBV7-9 | CASSLDPGGEKLFF | TGTGCCAGCAGCTTAGACCCTGGGGGGGAAAAACTGTTTTTT
TRBJ2-7 | - | TRBD1 | TRBV6-6 | CASSYSGTVPSYEQYF | TGTGCCAGCAGTTACTCCGGGACAGTCCCTTCCTACGAGCAGTACTTC
TRBJ2-2 | - | TRBD2 | TRBV30 | CARTPSGNTGELFF | TGTGCCAGAACCCCTAGCGGAAACACCGGGGAGCTGTTTTTT
TRBJ2-3 | - | - | TRBV6-6 | CATQDPADTQYF | TGTGCCACCCAGGACCCCGCGGATACGCAGTATTTT
TRBJ2-7 | - | - | TRBV6-6 | CASSYGAVYEQYF | TGTGCCAGCAGTTACGGAGCGGTCTACGAGCAGTACTTC
TRBJ2-7 | - | - | TRBV2 | CASTLGLFGGNSYEQYF | TGTGCCAGCACCCTGGGATTGTTTGGCGGCAACTCCTACGAGCAGTACTTC
TRBJ2-2 | - | TRBD2 | TRBV7-7 | CASSVTSGRSTGELFF | TGTGCCAGCAGCGTGACTAGCGGGAGAAGTACCGGGGAGCTGTTTTTT
TRBJ2-5 | - | TRBD2 | TRBV18 | CASSPQTSGRALETQYF | TGTGCCAGCTCACCACAGACTAGCGGGAGGGCCCTTGAGACCCAGTACTTC
TRBJ1-4 | - | - | TRBV28 | CASSLYGPATFPRGSEKLFF | TGTGCCAGCAGTTTGTACGGCCCAGCGACGTTCCCGCGGGGTTCGGAAAAACTGTTTTTT
TRBJ2-1 | - | - | TRBV5-4 | CASSPSQRLNNEQFF | TGTGCCAGCAGCCCCTCGCAGCGGCTAAACAATGAGCAGTTCTTC
TRBJ2-7 | once | - | TRBV27 | CASRRQGRTYEQYF | TGTGCCAGCAGAAGACAAGGCAGGACCTACGAGCAGTACTTC
TRBJ2-5 | - | - | TRBV5-1 | CASSLKGGTQYF | TGCGCCAGCAGCTTAAAGGGGGGGACCCAGTACTTC
TRBJ2-2 | few | TRBD2 | TRBV6-4 | CASSFTGGSSGELFF | TGTGCCAGCAGTTTTACGGGAGGATCTTCCGGGGAGCTGTTTTTT
TRBJ2-5 | - | - | TRBV5-4 | CASSQDYVGETQYF | TGTGCCAGCAGTCAGGACTATGTTGGAGAGACCCAGTACTTC
TRBJ2-1 | - | TRBD2 | TRBV7-2 | CASSPGLAHNEQFF | TGTGCCAGCAGCCCGGGACTAGCGCACAATGAGCAGTTCTTC
TRBJ1-4 | - | - | TRBV2 | CASARGGGEKLFF | TGTGCCTCCGCCCGTGGGGGAGGTGAAAAACTGTTTTTT
TRBJ2-3 | - | - | TRBV5-1 | CASEQGSIYPDTQYF | TGCGCCAGCGAACAGGGCAGCATTTATCCAGATACGCAGTATTTT
TRBJ2-1 | once | - | TRBV28 | CASSFRGLKYNEQFF | TGTGCCAGCAGTTTTAGGGGACTTAAATACAATGAGCAGTTCTTC
TRBJ1-1 | - | TRBD1 | TRBV19 | CASSVQGYTEAFF | TGTGCCAGTAGTGTACAGGGGTACACTGAAGCTTTCTTT
TRBJ1-1 | - | - | TRBV5-1 | CASSTRDNPNTEAFF | TGCGCCAGCAGCACCCGGGACAACCCGAACACTGAAGCTTTCTTT
TRBJ2-7 | - | TRBD1 | TRBV29-1 | CSVRRDRLYEQYF | TGCAGCGTTCGCCGGGACAGGCTATACGAGCAGTACTTC
TRBJ2-5 | once | TRBD1 | TRBV19 | CASSISGQGKTQYF | TGTGCCAGTAGTATATCTGGACAGGGAAAGACCCAGTACTTC
TRBJ1-5 | few | - | TRBV30 | CAWSAGQPQHF | TGTGCCTGGAGTGCGGGTCAGCCCCAGCATTTT
TRBJ1-1 | - | TRBD1 | TRBV11-2 | CASSLEPPGQGAAEAFF | TGTGCCAGCAGCTTAGAGCCTCCGGGACAGGGGGCCGCTGAAGCTTTCTTT
TRBJ2-3 | - | TRBD2 | TRBV5-1 | CASSLGLAGGDTQYF | TGCGCCAGCAGCCTGGGACTAGCGGGAGGGGATACGCAGTATTTT